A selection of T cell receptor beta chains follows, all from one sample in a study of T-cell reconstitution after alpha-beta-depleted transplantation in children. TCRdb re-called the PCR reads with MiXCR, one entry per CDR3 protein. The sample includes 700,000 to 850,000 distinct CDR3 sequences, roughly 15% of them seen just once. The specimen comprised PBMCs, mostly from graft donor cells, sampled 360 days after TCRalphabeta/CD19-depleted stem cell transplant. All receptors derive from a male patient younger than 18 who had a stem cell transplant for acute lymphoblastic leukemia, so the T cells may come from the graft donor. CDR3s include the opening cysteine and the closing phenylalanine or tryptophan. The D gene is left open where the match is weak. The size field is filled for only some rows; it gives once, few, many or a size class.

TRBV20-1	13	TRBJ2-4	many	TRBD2	CSAWLAGGDIQYF	TGCAGTGCTTGGCTAGCGGGAGGGGACATTCAGTACTTC
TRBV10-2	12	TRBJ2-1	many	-	CASSETSWEQFF	TGCGCCAGCAGTGAGACCAGCTGGGAGCAGTTCTTC
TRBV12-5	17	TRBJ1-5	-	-	CASGLVKFWIPDQPQHF	TGTGCTAGTGGTTTGGTAAAATTTTGGATACCTGATCAGCCCCAGCATTTT
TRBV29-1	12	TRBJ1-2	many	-	CSAGTVAYGYTF	TGCAGCGCTGGGACGGTCGCCTATGGCTACACCTTC
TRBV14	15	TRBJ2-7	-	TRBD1	CASSHSQGAPYEQYF	TGTGCCAGCAGCCACTCACAGGGGGCTCCCTACGAGCAGTACTTC
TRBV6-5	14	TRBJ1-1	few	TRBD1	CASSWDRVTTEAFF	TGTGCCAGCAGTTGGGACAGGGTAACCACTGAAGCTTTCTTT
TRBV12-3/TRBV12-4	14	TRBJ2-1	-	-	CASSFKDLDNEQFF	TGTGCCAGCAGTTTTAAGGACCTGGACAATGAGCAGTTCTTC
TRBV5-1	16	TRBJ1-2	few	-	CASSLEGTTTYYGYTF	TGCGCCAGCAGCTTGGAGGGGACGACTACCTACTATGGCTACACCTTC
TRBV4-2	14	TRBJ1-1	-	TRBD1	CASRLQGMNTEAFF	TGTGCCAGCAGACTACAGGGGATGAACACTGAAGCTTTCTTT
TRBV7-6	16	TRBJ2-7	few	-	CASSLAYRRDSYEQYF	TGTGCCAGCAGCTTAGCGTACCGGAGGGACTCCTACGAGCAGTACTTC
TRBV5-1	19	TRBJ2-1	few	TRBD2	CASSRGLAGRYTSANEQFF	TGCGCCAGCAGCCGGGGACTAGCGGGTCGCTACACCTCCGCCAATGAGCAGTTCTTC
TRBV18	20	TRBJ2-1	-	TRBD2	CASSPPLAGIRTSSYNEQFF	TGTGCCAGCTCACCGCCACTAGCGGGCATTCGTACTAGCTCCTACAATGAGCAGTTCTTC
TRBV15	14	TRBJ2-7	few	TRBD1	CATSVWTGGYEQYF	TGTGCCACCAGCGTTTGGACAGGGGGCTACGAGCAGTACTTC
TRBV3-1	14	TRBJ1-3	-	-	CASSTRDTRIAIYF	TGTGCCAGCAGCACCCGGGACACCCGGATCGCCATATATTTT
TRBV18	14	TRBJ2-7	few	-	CASSIGVGTYEQYF	TGTGCCAGCTCAATCGGAGTTGGGACCTACGAGCAGTACTTC
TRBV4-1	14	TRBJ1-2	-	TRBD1	CASSQTTGWYGYTF	TGCGCCAGCAGCCAAACGACAGGGTGGTATGGCTACACCTTC
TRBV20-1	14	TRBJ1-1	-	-	CSARDQRMNTEAFF	TGCAGTGCTAGAGATCAACGGATGAACACTGAAGCTTTCTTT
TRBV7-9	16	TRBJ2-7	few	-	CASSDYDRKSSYEQYF	TGTGCCAGCAGCGATTATGACAGGAAGAGCTCCTACGAGCAGTACTTC
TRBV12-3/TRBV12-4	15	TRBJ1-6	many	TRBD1	CASSLDDRGNSPLHF	TGTGCCAGCAGTTTGGATGACAGGGGTAATTCACCCCTCCACTTT
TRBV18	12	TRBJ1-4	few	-	CASSPSWEKLFF	TGTGCCAGCTCACCATCGTGGGAAAAACTGTTTTTT
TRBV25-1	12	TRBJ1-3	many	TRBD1	CASSGTGRTIYF	TGTGCCAGCAGTGGGACAGGGCGCACCATATATTTT
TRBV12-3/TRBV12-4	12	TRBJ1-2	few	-	CASYTENYGYTF	TGTGCCAGTTATACAGAGAACTATGGCTACACCTTC
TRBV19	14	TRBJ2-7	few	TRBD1	CASSQQGAFDEQYF	TGTGCCAGTAGTCAACAGGGGGCGTTCGACGAGCAGTACTTC
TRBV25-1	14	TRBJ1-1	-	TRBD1	CASSGTGGSTEAFF	TGTGCCAGCAGTGGGACAGGGGGAAGCACTGAAGCTTTCTTT
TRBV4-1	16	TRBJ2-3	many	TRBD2	CASSQVLAGVSDTQYF	TGCGCCAGCAGCCAAGTTTTAGCGGGAGTATCAGATACGCAGTATTTT
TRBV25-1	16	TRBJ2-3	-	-	CASSEYRALRSYTQYF	TGTGCCAGCAGTGAGTACAGGGCCCTTAGGTCATACACGCAGTATTTT
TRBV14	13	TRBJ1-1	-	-	CASSQAPHREAFF	TGTGCCAGCAGCCAAGCGCCTCACCGTGAAGCTTTCTTT
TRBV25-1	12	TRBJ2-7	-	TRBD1	CASSELGGVQYF	TGTGCCAGCAGTGAACTAGGGGGCGTGCAGTACTTC